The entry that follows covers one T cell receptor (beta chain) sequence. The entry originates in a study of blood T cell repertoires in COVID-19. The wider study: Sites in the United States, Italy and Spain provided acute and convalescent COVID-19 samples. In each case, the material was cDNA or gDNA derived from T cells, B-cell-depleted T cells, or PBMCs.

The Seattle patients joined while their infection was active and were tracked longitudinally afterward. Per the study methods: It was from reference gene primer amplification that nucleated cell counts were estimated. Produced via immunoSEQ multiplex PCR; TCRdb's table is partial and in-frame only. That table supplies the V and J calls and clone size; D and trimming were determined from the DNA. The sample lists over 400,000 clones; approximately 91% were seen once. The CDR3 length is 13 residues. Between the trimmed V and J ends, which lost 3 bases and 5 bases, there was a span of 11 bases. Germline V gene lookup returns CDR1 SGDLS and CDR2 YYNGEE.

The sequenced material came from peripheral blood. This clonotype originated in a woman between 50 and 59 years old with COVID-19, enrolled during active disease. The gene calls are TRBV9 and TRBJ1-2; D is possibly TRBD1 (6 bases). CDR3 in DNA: TGTGCCAGCAGCGCCAAACAGGGATATGGCTACACCTTC. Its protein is CASSAKQGYGYTF.